The next 20 T cell receptor beta chains were all read from a single sample in a study of beta chain features in type 1 diabetes. All of the isolated RNA was reverse transcribed, so expressed TCRB transcripts were sequenced. The method was immunoSEQ multiplex PCR; TCRdb's version includes in-frame clones alone and lacks a portion of them. The sample consists of 130,000 or so clones, about a tenth of them appearing once. The sample consisted of central memory CD4+ T cells from blood. The receptor set was obtained from a man younger than 35 in good health.

The genes are TRBV7-2 and TRBJ2-1; 11 nucleotides agree with TRBD1. The length of the CDR3 is 14 residues. Per the germline V gene, CDR1 is SGHTA and CDR2 is FQGNSA. V lost 4 bases and J lost 7; bases outside the gene matches: 3. DNA for the CDR3: TGTGCCAGCAGCTCCGGACAGGGGGCAAATGAGCAGTTCTTC. Protein: CASSSGQGANEQFF. The full variable domain, in which reference TRBV7-2 and TRBJ2-1 provide the parts outside the CDR3, is GAGVSQSPSNKVTEKGKDVELRCDPISGHTALYWYRQSLGQGLEFLIYFQGNSAPDKSGLPSDRFSAERTGGSVSTLTIQRTQQEDSAVYLCASSSGQGANEQFFGPGTRLTVL.

This clone has just a few counts. J is TRBJ2-3 and V is TRBV9, with 8 bases that match TRBD2. J gave up 4 bases and V 0 bases, and 4 bases lay outside the gene matches. The CDR3 loop spans 15 amino acids. The germline V gene encodes CDR1 SGDLS and CDR2 YYNGEE. The CDR3 coding sequence is TGTGCCAGCAGCGTAGCGGGGGGGCCTTCAGATACGCAGTATTTT. It encodes CASSVAGGPSDTQYF. Based on the CDR3 plus reference TRBV9 and TRBJ2-3, the full variable domain is DSGVTQTPKHLITATGQRVTLRCSPRSGDLSVYWYQQSLDQGLQFLIQYYNGEERAKGNILERFSAQQFPDLHSELNLSSLELGDSALYFCASSVAGGPSDTQYFGPGTRLTVL.

CDR3: CASTQRDRGTYGYTF. CDR3 nucleotides: TGTGCCAGCACCCAGAGGGACAGGGGGACTTATGGCTACACCTTC. This chain uses TRBV6-5 with TRBJ1-2, with TRBD1 matching 11 bases. Germline V lookup: CDR1 MNHEY, CDR2 SVGAGI. V dropped 7 bases and J dropped 5; count of bases not matched to a gene: 9. The CDR3 contains 15 residues.

This clone was observed a handful of times. This chain connects TRBV28 to TRBJ1-3, with 7 nucleotides matching TRBD1. CDR3 length: 15 residues. CDR1 and CDR2 from the germline V gene are MDHEN and SYDVKM. V dropped 6 bases and J dropped 2; count of bases not matched to a gene: 7. The CDR3 reads CASRHPDRAGNTIYF. As DNA, the CDR3 is TGTGCCAGCAGACACCCCGACAGGGCTGGAAACACCATATATTTT.

There are many counts of this clone. The chain couples TRBV4-1 to TRBJ2-5, with TRBD2 matching 7 bases. V was pared by 2 bases and J by 2 bases, with 8 bases of the junction left unmatched. The CDR3 has 16 amino acids. Germline lookup yields CDR1 MGHRA and CDR2 YSYEKL. For the CDR3, the DNA is TGCGCCAGCAGCCAACAAAGCGGGACTTTACAAGAGACCCAGTACTTC. It is translated as CASSQQSGTLQETQYF.

There are a few counts of this clone. The V gene is TRBV9, the J gene TRBJ2-5; TRBD2 matches at 9 bases. The junction had 11 bases not matched to a gene; V was cut back by 7 bases and J by 4 bases. Germline CDR1 SGDLS, CDR2 YYNGEE. This CDR3 spans 15 amino acids. The CDR3 sequence: CASSSAGGLGETQYF. CDR3 nucleotide sequence: TGTGCCAGCTCGTCAGCGGGGGGCTTAGGAGAGACCCAGTACTTC.

In this sample, this clone turned up a few times. The CDR3 spells CASSSNRQETQYF. In DNA form, the CDR3 reads TGTGCCAGCAGCTCTAATCGCCAAGAGACCCAGTACTTC. The V and J genes are TRBV14 and TRBJ2-5; the D is unclear. The CDR3 covers 13 residues. CDR1 is SGHDN and CDR2 is FVKESK in the germline V gene. Trimming removed 5 bases from V and 1 base from J, with 8 bases in between. The full variable domain, rest sourced from reference TRBV14 and TRBJ2-5, is EAGVTQFPSHSVIEKGQTVTLRCDPISGHDNLYWYRRVMGKEIKFLLHFVKESKQDESGMPNNRFLAERTGGTYSTLKVQPAELEDSGVYFCASSSNRQETQYFGPGTRLLVL.

This clone was seen only a few times. The chain uses TRBV6-5 and TRBJ2-5; 7 bases agree with TRBD1. Losses at the gene ends were 6 bases for V and 5 bases for J; bases not matched to a gene: 6. The CDR3 spans 13 residues. The germline V gene has CDR1 MNHEY and CDR2 SVGAGI. The CDR3 is CASSPTGVETQYF. CDR3 DNA sequence: TGTGCCAGCAGCCCTACAGGGGTCGAGACCCAGTACTTC.

In regard to this clone: The same CDR3 also results from other DNA sequences found in this sample. This rearrangement joins TRBV6-5 to TRBJ2-7; TRBD2 is a possible D gene (7 bases). The V and J ends lost 6 bases and 5 bases respectively, with 11 bases between them. The CDR3 spans 12 residues. Looked up from germline, CDR1 is MNHEY and CDR2 is SVGAGI. As DNA, the CDR3 is TGTGCCAGCAGCCCGGGGGGCCACGAGCAGTACTTC. As protein: CASSPGGHEQYF.

The chain couples TRBV4-1 to TRBJ1-6; D may be TRBD1 (5 bases). Germline V gene lookup returns CDR1 MGHRA and CDR2 YSYEKL. CDR3 length equals 17 residues. V was trimmed by 4 bases and J by 9 bases, leaving 22 bases between them. For the CDR3, the DNA is TGCGCCAGCAGCCGAGAGGGGACCCCGCGGCGGGGTTCACCCCTCCACTTT. It translates to CASSREGTPRRGSPLHF.

The rearrangement uses TRBV2 and TRBJ2-2; 9 nucleotides agree with TRBD1. This CDR3 contains 13 residues. Per germline, CDR1 SNHLY and CDR2 FYNNEI. Trimming at V came to 10 bases and at J to 6 bases, leaving 6 bases not matched to a gene. The CDR3 region is CANTGQGAGELFF. CDR3 coding DNA: TGTGCCAATACGGGACAGGGAGCCGGGGAGCTGTTTTTT.

This clone was observed a handful of times. The CDR3 region is CASSSRDSTYEQYF. CDR3 nucleotides: TGTGCCAGCAGCAGCCGGGACAGTACCTACGAGCAGTACTTC. The V call is TRBV5-4, the J call TRBJ2-7; 7 bases align to TRBD1. The V segment lost 4 bases and the J segment 2 bases; nucleotides outside the gene matches: 6. Germline CDR1 reads SGHNT; CDR2 reads YYREEE (reference sequence). CDR3 length: 14 residues. The complete variable domain, with remaining parts taken from reference TRBV5-4 and TRBJ2-7, reads ETGVTQSPTHLIKTRGQQVTLRCSSQSGHNTVSWYQQALGQGPQFIFQYYREEENGRGNFPPRFSGLQFPNYSSELNVNALELDDSALYLCASSSRDSTYEQYFGPGTRLTVT.

This chain joins TRBV2 and TRBJ2-3, with 10 bases identical to TRBD2. Germline loops: CDR1 SNHLY, CDR2 FYNNEI. The CDR3 has 13 amino acids. V lost 11 bases to trimming and J lost 6 bases; unmatched junction nucleotides: 8. The DNA of the CDR3 is TGTGCCCGATTACTAGCGGGGACGGATACGCAGTATTTT. This translates into CARLLAGTDTQYF. Full variable domain (rest looked up from reference TRBV2 and TRBJ2-3): EPEVTQTPSHQVTQMGQEVILRCVPISNHLYFYWYRQILGQKVEFLVSFYNNEISEKSEIFDDQFSVERPDGSNFTLKIRSTKLEDSAMYFCARLLAGTDTQYFGPGTRLTVL.

This clone was counted between two and nine times. This chain connects TRBV5-1 to TRBJ2-1, with a weak D call TRBD2 (7 bases). Germline lookup yields CDR1 SGHRS and CDR2 YFSETQ. This CDR3 has 15 residues. V dropped 3 bases and J dropped 2 bases, with 12 bases sitting between them. CDR3 loop: CASSSAGAPYNEQFF. The CDR3 nucleotides are TGCGCCAGCAGCTCCGCGGGGGCCCCCTACAATGAGCAGTTCTTC.

This clone was detected a few times. The chain is built from TRBV18 and TRBJ2-4; perhaps TRBD2 as D (7 bases). The CDR3 covers 16 residues. Per the germline V gene, CDR1 is KGHSH and CDR2 is LQKENI. The V end lost 3 bases, the J end lost 1 base, and 13 bases lay between the germline ends. CDR3 in amino acids: CASSPYEGGAKNIQYF. As DNA, the CDR3 is TGTGCCAGCTCACCTTACGAGGGGGGGGCCAAAAACATTCAGTACTTC.

This clone was counted a few times. The chain combines TRBV6-5 with TRBJ2-3; TRBD2 matches 7 bases. With V trimmed by 2 bases and J by 0 bases, 5 bases remained unmatched. Germline CDR1 and CDR2: MNHEY and SVGAGI. This CDR3 comprises 16 residues. CDR3 in amino acids: CASSYRGRASTDTQYF. The CDR3 DNA is TGTGCCAGCAGTTACCGCGGGAGAGCTAGCACAGATACGCAGTATTTT.

This clone showed up just a few times. V usage is TRBV7-2 and J usage is TRBJ2-7, with TRBD2 matching over 13 bases. Per the germline V gene, CDR1 is SGHTA and CDR2 is FQGNSA. The CDR3 length is 17 residues. The J segment lost 2 bases and the V segment lost 5 bases, leaving 9 bases of the junction unmatched. CDR3 bases: TGTGCCAGCAGCCCGACTAGCGGGGGGCGAATAGCCTACGAGCAGTACTTC. It is translated as CASSPTSGGRIAYEQYF.

The genes are TRBV4-3 and TRBJ2-5, with D possibly TRBD2 on 5 matching bases. Germline CDR1 reads LGHNA; CDR2 reads YSLEER. Between the trimmed V and J ends, which lost 1 base and 7 bases, there was a span of 13 bases. The CDR3 totals 14 residues. The CDR3 here is CASSQAPGGGTQYF. CDR3 coding DNA: TGCGCCAGCAGCCAAGCTCCAGGCGGAGGGACCCAGTACTTC.

A few counts support this clone. The chain is built from TRBV6-6 and TRBJ2-3, with D possibly being TRBD1 (5 bases). The CDR3 has 15 amino acids. V dropped 6 bases and J dropped 4 bases, with 17 bases sitting between them. CDR1 and CDR2 (germline): MNHNY, SVGAGI (reference sequence). The CDR3 sequence is CASSPRQGGPDTQYF. The CDR3 coding sequence is TGTGCCAGCAGCCCGAGGCAGGGCGGTCCAGATACGCAGTATTTT.

The gene calls are TRBV6-6 and TRBJ1-2, with a weak D call TRBD1 (6 bases). Germline lookup yields CDR1 MNHNY and CDR2 SVGAGI (reference sequence). The CDR3 is 15 residues long. Trimming removed 1 base from V and 2 bases from J, with 11 bases in between. The CDR3 nucleotides are TGTGCCAGCAGTTACTACGCCCAGGGGAACTATGGCTACACCTTC. This codes for CASSYYAQGNYGYTF.